The next 12 T cell receptor beta chains were all read from a single sample in a study of cytomegalovirus exposure and HLA in healthy donors. PCR employed 60 Vbeta and 13 Jbeta primers. Here immunoSEQ multiplex PCR was the method, and the copy in TCRdb shows in-frame clones only, minus some. The data show about 130,000 clones, over 70% seen once. The sequenced sample consisted of PBMCs. The receptors were sampled from a man aged 25-45 years in good health and CMV-seronegative.

The rearrangement joins TRBV13 to TRBJ2-1; perhaps TRBD1 as D (6 bases). Trimming removed 6 bases at V and 9 bases at J, with 18 bases between. Looked up from germline, CDR1 is PRHDT and CDR2 is FYEKMQ (reference sequence). The CDR3 totals 14 residues. In DNA form, the CDR3 reads TGTGCCAGCAGAATTCGGGACATGCTAACTGAGCAGTTCTTC. Its protein is CASRIRDMLTEQFF. Full variable domain (remainder filled in from reference TRBV13 and TRBJ2-1): AAGVIQSPRHLIKEKRETATLKCYPIPRHDTVYWYQQGPGQDPQFLISFYEKMQSDKGSIPDRFSAQQFSDYHSELNMSSLELGDSALYFCASRIRDMLTEQFFGPGTRLTVL.

V gene TRBV18 combines with J gene TRBJ2-4, with D maybe TRBD1 (6 bases). Germline assignment: CDR1 KGHSH and CDR2 LQKENI. V was pared by 3 bases and J by 8 bases, with 17 bases between. The CDR3 contains 15 residues. CDR3 nucleotides: TGTGCCAGCTCACCCAACAGGGACATTGGGGACATTCAGTACTTC. It yields the protein CASSPNRDIGDIQYF.

In its sample, this clone was seen many times. The J gene is TRBJ1-1, the V gene TRBV7-3, with 9 bases identical to TRBD1. Trimming at V came to 6 bases and at J to 5 bases, leaving 7 bases not matched to a gene. The CDR3 runs 14 residues. In germline, CDR1 is SGHTA, CDR2 FQGTGA. The CDR3 nucleotides read TGTGCCAGCAGGGAGGGACAGGGAGGGACTGAAGCTTTCTTT. Its protein product is CASREGQGGTEAFF.

This clone appeared a few times. The chain has TRBV6-1 and TRBJ1-2, with D unclear. This CDR3 region has 14 residues. Trimming cost V 4 bases and J 4 bases, with 13 bases left between them. Germline CDR1 is MNHNS and CDR2 is SASEGT. CDR3 sequence: CASSAPAGLYGYTF. The CDR3, as DNA: TGTGCCAGCAGTGCTCCCGCAGGTCTCTATGGCTACACCTTC.

V and J are TRBV5-6 and TRBJ1-1; tentative D call: TRBD1 (5 bases). Looked up from germline, CDR1 is SGHDT and CDR2 is YYEEEE. Trimming pared 2 bases from V and 3 bases from J, leaving 11 bases between. This CDR3 region has 14 residues. The CDR3, as DNA: TGTGCCAGCAGCTTAAATGGCAGGGACACTGAAGCTTTCTTT. Encoded protein: CASSLNGRDTEAFF.

This chain connects TRBV2 to TRBJ2-7, with TRBD1 matching over 7 bases. The V gene end was trimmed by 1 base and the J gene end by 3 bases; junction bases not matched to a gene: 6. CDR3 length: 15 residues. Germline CDR1 reads SNHLY; CDR2 reads FYNNEI. The CDR3 sequence: CASSEGTGVDYEQYF. Here the CDR3 DNA reads TGTGCCAGCAGTGAAGGAACAGGGGTCGACTACGAGCAGTACTTC.

The J gene is TRBJ1-4, the V gene TRBV27; D not resolved. V dropped 6 bases and J dropped 7 bases, with 9 bases sitting between them. The CDR3 totals 12 residues. Per the germline V gene, CDR1 is MNHEY and CDR2 is SMNVEV (reference sequence). Here the CDR3 DNA reads TGTGCCAGCAGGGGAGCTACTGAAAAACTGTTTTTT. Translated, it gives CASRGATEKLFF.

The V and J genes are TRBV27 and TRBJ2-1; 13 nucleotides align to TRBD2. The CDR3 is made up of 15 amino acids. Germline trimming cut 9 bases from V and 8 bases from J; bases unmatched to any gene: 10. Per germline, CDR1 MNHEY and CDR2 SMNVEV (reference sequence). The CDR3 region is CASFRTSGSLDEQFF. In DNA form, the CDR3 reads TGTGCCAGTTTCCGGACTAGCGGGAGTCTGGATGAGCAGTTCTTC.

This clone was recorded a few times. The J gene is TRBJ1-1, the V gene TRBV27; D unresolved. V shed 6 bases and J shed 2 bases, with 16 bases lying between them. The CDR3 covers 15 residues. Germline assignment: CDR1 MNHEY and CDR2 SMNVEV (reference sequence). CDR3 DNA: TGTGCCAGCAGCCACTACAACCCGAAAAACACTGAAGCTTTCTTT. Encoded protein: CASSHYNPKNTEAFF.

This chain uses TRBV27 with TRBJ2-5, with 9 nucleotides matching TRBD1. Germline V CDR1 and CDR2: MNHEY, SMNVEV (reference sequence). The V and J ends lost 3 bases and 4 bases, in that order; junction bases with no gene match: 9. The CDR3 extends over 16 amino acids. The CDR3: CASSFIKQGAGETQYF. For the CDR3, the DNA is TGTGCCAGCAGTTTCATCAAACAGGGGGCCGGAGAGACCCAGTACTTC.

V is TRBV9 and J is TRBJ2-1; 9 nucleotides match TRBD2. The CDR3 consists of 19 residues. Per germline, CDR1 SGDLS and CDR2 YYNGEE. The ends lost 0 bases at V and 1 base at J; junction bases unmatched: 11. The CDR3 sequence is CASSVVETSGTYSYNEQFF. The CDR3 nucleotides read TGTGCCAGCAGCGTAGTCGAGACTAGCGGAACCTATTCCTACAATGAGCAGTTCTTC.

About this clone: One end of the junction varies from germline; a read error may be responsible. This rearrangement joins TRBV11-2 to TRBJ2-5, with D tentatively TRBD2 (6 bases). CDR3 size: 16 residues. The germline gives CDR1 SGHAT, CDR2 FQNNGV. This CDR3 reads CASSRGVGRYQETQYF. The DNA of the CDR3 is TGTGCCAGCAGCCGCGGGGTTGGACGGTACCAGGAGACCCAGTACTTC.